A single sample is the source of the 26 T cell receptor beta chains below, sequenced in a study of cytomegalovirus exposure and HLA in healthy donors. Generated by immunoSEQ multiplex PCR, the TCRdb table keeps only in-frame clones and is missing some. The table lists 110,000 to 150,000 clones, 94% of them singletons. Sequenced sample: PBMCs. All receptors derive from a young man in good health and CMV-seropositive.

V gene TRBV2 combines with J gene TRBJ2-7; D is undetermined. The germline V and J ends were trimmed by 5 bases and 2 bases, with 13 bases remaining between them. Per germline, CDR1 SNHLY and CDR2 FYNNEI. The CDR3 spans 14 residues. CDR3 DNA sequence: TGTGCCAGCAGTAGAACCGAGCTAGCCTACGAGCAGTACTTC. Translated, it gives CASSRTELAYEQYF.

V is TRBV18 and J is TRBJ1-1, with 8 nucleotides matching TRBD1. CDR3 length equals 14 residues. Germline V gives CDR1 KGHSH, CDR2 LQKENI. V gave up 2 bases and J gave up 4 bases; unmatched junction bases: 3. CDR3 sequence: CASSPTGTGTEAFF. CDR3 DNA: TGTGCCAGCTCACCAACGGGGACAGGCACTGAAGCTTTCTTT.

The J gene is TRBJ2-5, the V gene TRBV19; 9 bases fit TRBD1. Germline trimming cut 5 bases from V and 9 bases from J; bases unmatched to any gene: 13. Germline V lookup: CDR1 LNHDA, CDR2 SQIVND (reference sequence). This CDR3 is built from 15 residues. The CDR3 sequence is CASSPGTGSTRAQYF. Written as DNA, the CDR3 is TGTGCCAGTAGTCCCGGGACAGGGTCAACTCGAGCCCAGTACTTC. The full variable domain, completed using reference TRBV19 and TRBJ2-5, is DGGITQSPKYLFRKEGQNVTLSCEQNLNHDAMYWYRQDPGQGLRLIYYSQIVNDFQKGDIAEGYSVSREKKESFPLTVTSAQKNPTAFYLCASSPGTGSTRAQYFGPGTRLLVL.

CDR3 residues: CASSSRQGRETQYF. As DNA, the CDR3 is TGTGCCAGCAGTTCCAGACAGGGGAGGGAGACCCAGTACTTC. V and J are TRBV27 and TRBJ2-5; 8 positions match TRBD1. The CDR3 is 14 amino acids. Germline CDR1 MNHEY, CDR2 SMNVEV (reference sequence). Germline trimming cut 4 bases from V and 5 bases from J; bases unmatched to any gene: 6.

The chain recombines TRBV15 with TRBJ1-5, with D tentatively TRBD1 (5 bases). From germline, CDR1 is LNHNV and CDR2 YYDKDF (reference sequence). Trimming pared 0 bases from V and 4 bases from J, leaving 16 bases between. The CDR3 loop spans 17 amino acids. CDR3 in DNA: TGTGCCACCAGCAGAGATCTCCCGACAGCCCCTAATCAGCCCCAGCATTTT. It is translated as CATSRDLPTAPNQPQHF.

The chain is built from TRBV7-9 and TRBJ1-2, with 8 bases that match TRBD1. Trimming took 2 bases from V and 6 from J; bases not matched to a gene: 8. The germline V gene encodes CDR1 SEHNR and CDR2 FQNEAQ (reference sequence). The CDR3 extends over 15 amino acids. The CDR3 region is CASSLNPDRADGYTF. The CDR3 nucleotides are TGTGCCAGCAGCTTAAATCCGGACAGGGCTGATGGCTACACCTTC.

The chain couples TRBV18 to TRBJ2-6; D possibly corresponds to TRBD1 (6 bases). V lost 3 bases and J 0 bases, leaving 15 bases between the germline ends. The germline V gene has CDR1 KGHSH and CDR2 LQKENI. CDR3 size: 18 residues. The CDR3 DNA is TGTGCCAGCTCACCCTCGACAGGAGCCTCCTCTGGGGCCAACGTCCTGACTTTC. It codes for CASSPSTGASSGANVLTF.

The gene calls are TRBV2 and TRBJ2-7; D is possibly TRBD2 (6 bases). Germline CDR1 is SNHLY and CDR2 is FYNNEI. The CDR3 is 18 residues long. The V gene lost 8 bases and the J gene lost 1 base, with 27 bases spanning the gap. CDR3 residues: CASQGTQGGFDGSYEQYF. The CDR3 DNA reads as TGTGCCAGCCAGGGTACGCAGGGAGGTTTCGATGGTTCCTACGAGCAGTACTTC.

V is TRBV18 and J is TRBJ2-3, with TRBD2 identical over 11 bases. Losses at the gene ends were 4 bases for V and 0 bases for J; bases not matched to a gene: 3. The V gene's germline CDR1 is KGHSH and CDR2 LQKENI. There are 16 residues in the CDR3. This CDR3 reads CASSLGLAESTDTQYF. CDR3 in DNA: TGTGCCAGCTCACTGGGACTAGCGGAGAGCACAGATACGCAGTATTTT.

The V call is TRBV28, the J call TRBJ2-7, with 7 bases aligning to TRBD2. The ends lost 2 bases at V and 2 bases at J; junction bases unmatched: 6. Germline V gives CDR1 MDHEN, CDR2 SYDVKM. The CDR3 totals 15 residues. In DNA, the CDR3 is TGTGCCAGCAGTTTAGAGGCTAGCGGTACCTACGAGCAGTACTTC. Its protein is CASSLEASGTYEQYF.

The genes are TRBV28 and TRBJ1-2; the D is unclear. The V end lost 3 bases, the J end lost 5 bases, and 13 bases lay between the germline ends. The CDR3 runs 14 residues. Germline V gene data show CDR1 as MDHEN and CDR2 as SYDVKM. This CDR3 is CASSLVRPLYGYTF. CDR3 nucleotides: TGTGCCAGCAGTTTGGTCAGGCCCTTGTATGGCTACACCTTC.

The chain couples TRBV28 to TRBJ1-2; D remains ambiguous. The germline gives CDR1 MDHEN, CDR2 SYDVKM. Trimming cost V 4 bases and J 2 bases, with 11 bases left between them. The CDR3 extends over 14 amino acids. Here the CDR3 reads CASSSGFLNYGYTF. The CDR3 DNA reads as TGTGCCAGCAGTTCGGGTTTCCTCAACTATGGCTACACCTTC.

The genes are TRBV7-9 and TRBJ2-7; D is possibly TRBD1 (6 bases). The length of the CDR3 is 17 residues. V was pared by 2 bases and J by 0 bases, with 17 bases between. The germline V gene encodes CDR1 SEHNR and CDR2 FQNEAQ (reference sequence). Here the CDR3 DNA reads TGTGCCAGCAGCTTAACTTATTCGACAGGTGACTCCTACGAGCAGTACTTC. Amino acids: CASSLTYSTGDSYEQYF.

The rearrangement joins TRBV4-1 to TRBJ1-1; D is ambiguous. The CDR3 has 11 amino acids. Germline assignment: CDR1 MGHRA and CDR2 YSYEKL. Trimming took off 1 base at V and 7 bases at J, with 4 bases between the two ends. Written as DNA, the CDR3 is TGCGCCAGCAGCCAAGCCAATGAAGCTTTCTTT. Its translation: CASSQANEAFF.

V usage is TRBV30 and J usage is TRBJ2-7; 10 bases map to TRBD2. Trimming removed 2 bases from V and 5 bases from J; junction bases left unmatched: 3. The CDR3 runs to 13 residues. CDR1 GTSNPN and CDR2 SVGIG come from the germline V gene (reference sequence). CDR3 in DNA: TGTGCCTGGAGTCGGCTAGCGGGAGACGAGCAGTACTTC. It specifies CAWSRLAGDEQYF.

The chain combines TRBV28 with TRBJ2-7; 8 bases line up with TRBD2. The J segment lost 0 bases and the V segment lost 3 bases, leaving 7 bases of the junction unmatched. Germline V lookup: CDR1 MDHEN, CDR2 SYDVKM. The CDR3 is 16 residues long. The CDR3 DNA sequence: TGTGCCAGCAGTTTTAGGACTAGCCTACCCTCCTACGAGCAGTACTTC. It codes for CASSFRTSLPSYEQYF.

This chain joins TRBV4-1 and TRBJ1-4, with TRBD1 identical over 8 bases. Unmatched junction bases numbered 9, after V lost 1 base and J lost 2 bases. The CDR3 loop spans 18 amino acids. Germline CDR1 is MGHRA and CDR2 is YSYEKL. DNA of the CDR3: TGCGCCAGCAGCCAAGGTTTCTCGACAGGGGACACTAATGAAAAACTGTTTTTT. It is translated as CASSQGFSTGDTNEKLFF.

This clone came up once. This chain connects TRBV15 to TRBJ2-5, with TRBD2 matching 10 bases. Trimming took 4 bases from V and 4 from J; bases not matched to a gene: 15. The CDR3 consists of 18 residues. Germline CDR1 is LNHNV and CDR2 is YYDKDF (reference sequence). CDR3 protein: CATSMGARASGSGETQYF. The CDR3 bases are TGTGCCACCAGCATGGGGGCGAGGGCTAGCGGGAGCGGAGAGACCCAGTACTTC.

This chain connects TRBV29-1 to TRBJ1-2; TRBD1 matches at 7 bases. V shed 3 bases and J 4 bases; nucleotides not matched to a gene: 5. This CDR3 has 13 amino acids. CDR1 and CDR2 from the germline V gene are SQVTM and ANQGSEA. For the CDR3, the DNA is TGCAGCGTTGAGTCCGGGACAGCCTATGGCTACACCTTC. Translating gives CSVESGTAYGYTF.

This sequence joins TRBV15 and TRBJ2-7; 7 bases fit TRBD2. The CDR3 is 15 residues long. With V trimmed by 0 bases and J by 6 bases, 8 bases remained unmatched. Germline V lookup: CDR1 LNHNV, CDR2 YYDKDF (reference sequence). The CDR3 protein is CATSRDDRGSSEQYF. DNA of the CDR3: TGTGCCACCAGCAGAGATGATCGCGGGAGCTCCGAGCAGTACTTC.

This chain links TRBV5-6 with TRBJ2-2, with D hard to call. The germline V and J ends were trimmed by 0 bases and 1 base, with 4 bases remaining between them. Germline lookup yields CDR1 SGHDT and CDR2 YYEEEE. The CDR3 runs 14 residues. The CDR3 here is CASSLGLNTGELFF. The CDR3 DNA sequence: TGTGCCAGCAGCTTGGGTCTGAACACCGGGGAGCTGTTTTTT.

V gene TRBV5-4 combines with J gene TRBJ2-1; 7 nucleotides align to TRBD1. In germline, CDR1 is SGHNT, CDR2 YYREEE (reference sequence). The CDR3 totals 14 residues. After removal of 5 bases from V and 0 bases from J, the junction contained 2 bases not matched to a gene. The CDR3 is CASSGDSSYNEQFF. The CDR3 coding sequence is TGTGCCAGCAGTGGGGACAGCTCCTACAATGAGCAGTTCTTC.

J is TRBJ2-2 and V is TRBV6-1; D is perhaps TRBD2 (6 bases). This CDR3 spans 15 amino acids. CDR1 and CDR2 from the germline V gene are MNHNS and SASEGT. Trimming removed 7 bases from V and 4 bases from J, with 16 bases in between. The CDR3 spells CASNLYSGSTGELFF. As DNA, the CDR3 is TGTGCCAGCAACCTTTATAGCGGAAGCACCGGGGAGCTGTTTTTT.

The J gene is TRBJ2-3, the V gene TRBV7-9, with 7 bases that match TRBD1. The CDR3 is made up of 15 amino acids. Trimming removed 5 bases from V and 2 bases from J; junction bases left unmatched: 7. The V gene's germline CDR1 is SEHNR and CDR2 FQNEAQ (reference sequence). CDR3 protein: CASSPPGGPTDTQYF. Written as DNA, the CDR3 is TGTGCCAGCAGCCCCCCAGGGGGACCCACAGATACGCAGTATTTT.

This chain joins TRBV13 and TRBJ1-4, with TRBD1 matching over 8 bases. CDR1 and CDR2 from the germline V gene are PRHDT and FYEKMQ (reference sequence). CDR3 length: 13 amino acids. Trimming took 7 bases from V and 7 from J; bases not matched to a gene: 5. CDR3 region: CASKQGAREKLFF. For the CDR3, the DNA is TGTGCCAGCAAGCAGGGGGCGCGTGAAAAACTGTTTTTT.

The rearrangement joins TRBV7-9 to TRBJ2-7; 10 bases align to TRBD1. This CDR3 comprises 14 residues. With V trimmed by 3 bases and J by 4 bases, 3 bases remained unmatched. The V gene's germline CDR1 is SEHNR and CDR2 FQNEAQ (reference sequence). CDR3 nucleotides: TGTGCCAGCAGCTTGACAGGGGGCCTGTACGAGCAGTACTTC. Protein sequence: CASSLTGGLYEQYF.